This T cell receptor (beta chain) was sequenced in a study of shared clonotypes between healthy human individuals (dated by TCRdb to 2020 to 2022). General notes on the study: A couple of women and three men aged 18 to 49 years were included in the cohort. For each donor, three plates each were used for CD4 naive and CD4 memory, two plates were used for CD8 naive, and one plate was used for CD8 memory. To estimate repertoire size and how much clonotype sharing occurs between individuals, the study deeply sequenced the blood TCR repertoires of a handful of healthy adults. Libraries were prepared and TCR repertoires were sequenced by different laboratories using diverse techniques, in order to increase sequencing depth and limit assay-specific biases. Leukapheresis yielded between about 0.9 and 9 billion PBMCs per donor. Overall results and qualifications from the work: Across several donors, 5% to 6% of naive CD4, roughly 3.3% of naive CD8, approximately 2.5% of memory CD4, and approximately 0.42% of memory CD8 clonotypes were shared. The genetic and exposure-history diversity represented was limited by the small number of donors. Based on pairwise subsampling, the degree of clonotype sharing among donors was expected to be affected by sequencing depth. Naive subsets generally had larger estimated clonotype richness than memory subsets did. Rarefaction of sorted-subset datasets indicated incomplete sequencing despite the large sequencing depth. Higher generation probabilities were observed for clonotypes shared by all four sorted-subset donors than for non-shared clonotypes. Only blood was sampled, and tissue TCR repertoires likely differ from those in blood.

The CDR3, from cysteine to phenylalanine, totals 13 residues. Only CDR3 DNA is held: 39 bases, read in frame from base 1. The germline V gene provides CDR1 SGHRS and CDR2 YFSETQ. A distance of 13 bases separates the germline ends of V and J, which lose 5 bases and 5 bases respectively. Remarks on this clone: The antigen this receptor binds is unknown. No base quality values were provided; no much bigger clone lies one nucleotide off.

The donors were healthy, HIV-negative adults who had no recently reported acute infections or vaccinations. Every donor was a Caucasian adult living in Nashville, Tennessee, USA. Magnetic negative selection was used to enrich CD4+ T cells, after which naive cells were positively selected on CD45RA and the negative fraction became the memory subset. After blood collection by leukapheresis, PBMCs were isolated using Ficoll-Histopaque density gradient centrifugation and then cryopreserved in the vapor phase of liquid nitrogen. Purity and quantity of every magnetically sorted T cell population were checked by analytical flow cytometry. From each sorted fraction, genomic DNA was isolated and quantified by UV absorbance on a Nanodrop 2000c. TCR CDR3 regions were amplified from genomic DNA by multiplex PCR using the deep immunoSEQ assay. Genomic DNA extracted from each cell subset was distributed evenly over all wells of several immunoSEQ 96-well plates, and each plate served as one replicate. For sorted subsets, each replicate PCR was loaded with approximately 200 ng genomic DNA, equivalent to 30,000 or so T cell genomes. Purified libraries were measured with a Qubit 3.0 fluorometer, size-checked on a Bioanalyzer 2100, and measured again with the KAPA Library Quantification kit. Every immunoSEQ 96-well plate was sequenced on a dedicated single-read 150-cycle Illumina NextSeq 550 flow cell. From the authors' description of their analysis: Because the immunoSEQ output included only junctional sequences and no quality scores, the filtering could not be the same as the filtering used for full-length reads. Sequences were annotated with PyIR, a Python wrapper for IgBLAST v1.9, using IMGT germline references to assign V/J genes and CDR3. Reads were removed for weak V/J assignments (E-value above 1e-6), missing CDR3, stop codons, out-of-frame junctions, or ambiguous translated residues. A V3J clonotype was defined by an identical inferred V gene, J gene, and CDR3 amino acid sequence. Percentage overlap between repertoires was computed as shared unique clonotypes divided by the size of the smaller repertoire. RTK rarefaction, the Chao1 estimator, and Recon v2.1 estimates of unobserved clonotypes were used to assess repertoire richness. OLGA was used to compute generation probabilities for all TCRbeta clonotypes that the gDNA method yielded from a few donors. Entries here come from immuneACCESS through TCRdb and include only in-frame sequences with V and J called. Some clones fail to appear in such tables; in the studies checked, an unresolved V gene covers under half of the shortfall, and the cause of the remainder is unknown. That table supplies the V and J calls and clone size; D and trimming were determined from the DNA. Counted in this sample were around 1.1 million clones; around 78% of them appeared once. Jointly, the top ten make up 0.61% of the sample.

This receptor chain uses TRBV5-1 and TRBJ2-5; the D gene is possibly TRBD1, with 7 bases matching. This clonotype was sampled from a man younger than 35 in good health. Some clones in this sample may be carry-over from other donors' samples. Material for sequencing was memory CD4+ T cells from PBMCs. The intended sense of this specimen's cell subset or site label: CD45RA-negative fraction. The CDR3 region has the sequence CASRGGQQETQYF. The DNA sequence is as follows: TGCGCCAGCAGGGGGGGACAGCAGGAGACCCAGTACTTC.